These 17 T cell receptor beta chains share one sample of origin, sequenced in a study of vaccination and CD4 T cells after COVID-19. These receptors' targets are unknown. Treatment defined: 10-day PBMC culture with coronavirus spike peptide pools or control peptides (ViraFEST assay). During the years 2011-2018, before the COVID-19 pandemic, the unexposed donor's CD4+ T cells were collected. An Oncomine TCR Beta short-read assay was used to sequence the DNA from cultured CD4+ T cells. One entry per CDR3 protein, called by TCRdb with MiXCR from the PCR reads. The data show fewer than 8,500 distinct CDR3 sequences, 50% seen once. Source material: CD4+ T cells from blood, cultured in vitro. These receptors originate from a human donor in good health.

In this sample, this clonotype turned up once. The genes are TRBV6-1 and TRBJ1-6, with a possible D match to TRBD1 (5 bases). The CDR3 sequence is 13 residues long. Germline V gene lookup returns CDR1 MNHNS and CDR2 SASEGT. V dropped 9 bases and J dropped 10 bases, with 16 bases sitting between them. CDR3 in amino acids: CASATGAESPLHF. In nucleotides, the CDR3 is TGTGCCAGTGCCACCGGGGCAGAGTCACCCCTCCACTTT.

V gene TRBV29-1 combines with J gene TRBJ2-5, with D possibly TRBD2 on 5 matching bases. In germline, CDR1 is SQVTM, CDR2 ANQGSEA. Deletions cut 1 base from V and 0 bases from J, with 12 bases between. This CDR3 has 15 amino acids. CDR3 sequence: CSVEGAREYQETQYF. CDR3 DNA: TGCAGCGTTGAAGGGGCGAGGGAGTACCAAGAGACCCAGTACTTC. The variable domain in full, completed from reference TRBV29-1 and TRBJ2-5, reads SAVISQKPSRDICQRGTSLTIQCQVDSQVTMMFWYRQQPGQSLTLIATANQGSEATYESGFVIDKFPISRPNLTFSTLTVSNMSPEDSSIYLCSVEGAREYQETQYFGPGTRLLVL.

V usage is TRBV20-1 and J usage is TRBJ1-2; 8 bases are shared with TRBD1. V gave up 2 bases and J gave up 1 base; unmatched junction bases: 6. Germline assignment: CDR1 DFQATT and CDR2 SNEGSKA (reference sequence). CDR3 length: 15 amino acids. The CDR3 DNA sequence: TGCAGTGCTAGATACGGACAGGGCGGTAACTATGGCTACACCTTC. Its translation: CSARYGQGGNYGYTF.

The rearrangement links TRBV10-1 to TRBJ2-3, with 7 bases fitting TRBD2. V was pared by 5 bases and J by 0 bases, with 5 bases of the junction left unmatched. Per germline, CDR1 WNHNN and CDR2 SYGVQD (reference sequence). CDR3 length: 15 amino acids. CDR3 coding DNA: TGCGCCAGCAGTTCGCCAGCGGGAAGCACAGATACGCAGTATTTT. Translated, it gives CASSSPAGSTDTQYF.

This clonotype occurred once. This chain connects TRBV7-3 to TRBJ1-1; D gene ambiguous. The germline V gene has CDR1 SGHTA and CDR2 FQGTGA. There are 13 residues in the CDR3. The V end was cut by 4 bases, the J end by 4 bases, with 10 bases between. CDR3: CASSSTMGTEAFF. In DNA form, the CDR3 reads TGTGCCAGCAGCTCCACCATGGGCACTGAAGCTTTCTTT.

The V and J genes are TRBV13 and TRBJ1-2, with 9 bases identical to TRBD1. The germline V gene has CDR1 PRHDT and CDR2 FYEKMQ (reference sequence). V lost 5 bases and J lost 3; bases outside the gene matches: 16. The CDR3 has 18 residues. The chain's CDR3 is CASSPRDRVILEYYGYTF. In DNA form, the CDR3 reads TGTGCCAGCAGCCCCCGGGACAGGGTGATCCTGGAGTACTATGGCTACACCTTC.

The chain couples TRBV27 to TRBJ2-7; D possibly matches TRBD1 or TRBD2 (6 bases each). CDR1 and CDR2 from the germline V gene are MNHEY and SMNVEV (reference sequence). Trimming cost V 1 base and J 5 bases, with 18 bases left between them. This CDR3 has 16 amino acids. The CDR3 protein is CASSLWGDTQLNEQYF. The DNA of the CDR3 is TGTGCCAGCAGTTTATGGGGGGACACGCAACTTAACGAGCAGTACTTC.

V is TRBV2 and J is TRBJ1-5; D not resolved. Germline lookup yields CDR1 SNHLY and CDR2 FYNNEI. V lost 3 bases and J 7 bases, leaving 10 bases between the germline ends. The CDR3 runs 13 residues. The CDR3 region is CASSDGLAQPQHF. CDR3 coding DNA: TGTGCCAGCAGTGACGGCCTTGCCCAGCCCCAGCATTTT. Variable domain in full (rest from reference TRBV2 and TRBJ1-5): EPEVTQTPSHQVTQMGQEVILRCVPISNHLYFYWYRQILGQKVEFLVSFYNNEISEKSEIFDDQFSVERPDGSNFTLKIRSTKLEDSAMYFCASSDGLAQPQHFGDGTRLSIL.

This clonotype was seen more than once but under ten times. The V call is TRBV6-5, the J call TRBJ2-2; no clear D. Germline V lookup: CDR1 MNHEY, CDR2 SVGAGI. Deletions cut 1 base from V and 6 bases from J, with 9 bases between. The CDR3 sequence is 14 residues long. The CDR3 DNA follows: TGTGCCAGCAGTTACTTAGACATCGCCGGGGAGCTGTTTTTT. This encodes CASSYLDIAGELFF.

CDR3 sequence (DNA): TGTGCCAGCAGTGCCCCCCTACTAGCGGTAATCACAGATACGCAGTATTTT. As protein: CASSAPLLAVITDTQYF. The gene calls are TRBV6-4 and TRBJ2-3; 8 positions agree with TRBD2. This CDR3 comprises 17 residues. Per the germline V gene, CDR1 is MRHNA and CDR2 is SNTAGT. The trim removed 4 bases at V and 2 bases at J, leaving 11 bases unmatched.

This clonotype was recorded a few times. In DNA form, the CDR3 reads TGTGCCAGCAGGGGTGGGGGTATCTATAATTCACCCCTCCACTTT. Its translation is CASRGGGIYNSPLHF. The chain employs TRBV6-1 and TRBJ1-6; tentatively, D is TRBD1 (5 bases). Trimming took off 6 bases at V and 3 bases at J, with 12 bases between the two ends. Per germline, CDR1 MNHNS and CDR2 SASEGT. The CDR3 runs 15 residues.

This clonotype was seen more than once but under ten times. J is TRBJ1-2 and V is TRBV19; 9 bases are a match to TRBD1. The CDR3 spans 15 residues. V lost 6 bases, J lost 10 bases, and 15 bases stayed unmatched. From germline, CDR1 is LNHDA and CDR2 SQIVND (reference sequence). CDR3 in amino acids: CASSQQGAHGAVYTF. CDR3 sequence (DNA): TGTGCCAGTAGCCAACAGGGGGCGCATGGGGCAGTCTACACCTTC.

This clonotype has just a few counts. The V call is TRBV20-1, the J call TRBJ2-2; D is undetermined. There are 13 residues in the CDR3. Germline CDR1 and CDR2: DFQATT and SNEGSKA (reference sequence). The V and J ends lost 5 bases and 4 bases respectively, with 11 bases between them. Here the CDR3 DNA reads TGCAGTGCTCCGGACCGAACCACCGGGGAGCTGTTTTTT. It yields the protein CSAPDRTTGELFF.

V usage is TRBV6-1 and J usage is TRBJ2-1; 7 bases are a match to TRBD2. CDR3 length: 15 amino acids. The germline CDR1 and CDR2 sequences are MNHNS and SASEGT. The ends lost 5 bases at V and 1 base at J; junction bases unmatched: 5. CDR3 sequence: CASSRGLSSYNEQFF. CDR3 coding DNA: TGTGCCAGCAGTCGGGGACTATCATCCTACAATGAGCAGTTCTTC.

The chain is built from TRBV10-3 and TRBJ1-2, with TRBD1 matching over 9 bases. The CDR3 loop spans 15 amino acids. Per the germline V gene, CDR1 is ENHRY and CDR2 is SYGVKD. CDR3 coding DNA: TGTGTCTCTTCCTCACAGGGGGCTATCGACTATGGCTACACCTTC. It yields the protein CVSSSQGAIDYGYTF.

This clonotype has more than one count but fewer than ten. The CDR3 sequence: CSASLDLYEQYF. The CDR3 DNA reads TGCAGTGCTAGTCTGGACCTTTACGAGCAGTACTTC. This chain links TRBV20-1 with TRBJ2-7; the D is unclear. In germline, CDR1 is DFQATT, CDR2 SNEGSKA (reference sequence). V lost 3 bases and J lost 4, with 10 bases in between. The CDR3 covers 12 residues.

The chain combines TRBV7-8 with TRBJ1-6, with a tentative D call TRBD1 (6 bases). V dropped 1 base and J dropped 9 bases, with 16 bases sitting between them. Germline V gene data show CDR1 as SGHVS and CDR2 as FQNEAQ. The CDR3 runs to 16 residues. In DNA, the CDR3 is TGTGCCAGCAGCTTAGGGGCAGGGGTTGTACGTTCACCCCTCCACTTT. Protein product: CASSLGAGVVRSPLHF.